This T cell receptor (beta chain) comes out of a study of neurological immune-mediated disorders (dated by TCRdb to the late 2010s). A note on the overall study: Using UMI-based sequencing, the study compared peripheral blood TCR-beta repertoires from patients with HTLV-I-associated myelopathy (HAM/TSP), patients with multiple sclerosis, and healthy controls. The approximately 110 TCR-beta libraries included longitudinal samples, technical triplicates and paired sorted CD4+ and CD8+ T-cell subsets alongside PBMC samples. Of the 60 to 70 subjects in the cohort, around 14 were HAM/TSP patients, some 35 were multiple sclerosis patients, and about 20 were healthy controls. General conclusions and limits of the study: Expanded clones from different subjects shared no identical CDR3 amino acid sequences, which suggests that TCR-beta repertoires were private in all groups. TCR clonal expansion was highest in HAM/TSP patients and lowest in MS patients, with MS patients falling below even healthy controls.

The healthy controls were volunteers from blood banks in Maryland, USA. Sorted-subset TCR libraries were prepared from fewer than 1.3 million sorted CD4+ or CD8+ T cells. Peripheral blood was subjected to Ficoll-Hypaque density gradient centrifugation to isolate PBMCs, which were then cryopreserved in liquid nitrogen. The study also sequenced paired sorted CD4+ and CD8+ subsets from healthy controls, HAM/TSP patients and MS patients. To synthesize cDNA, template-switch 5'RACE was performed with a primer carrying a 10-nucleotide random unique molecular identifier so that each TCR transcript was tagged. Over 160 million TCR-beta sequences, covering 15-18 subjects, were produced in each sequencing run. The RNeasy kit was used to extract total RNA. TCR-beta VDJ regions were amplified with primers for the TCR constant region and the 5'RACE anchor, using the KAPA Real-time Library Amplification kit. A first PCR added sample indexes and Illumina adaptors, after which a second PCR increased the library yield. After Ampure bead purification, the roughly 650 bp TCR product was size-selected on a 2% E-gel SizeSelection system. Before pooling, libraries had their quality checked on a Bioanalyzer, their concentration measured with Qubit, and their quantity determined with the Kapa Library Quantification kit. An Illumina HiSeq 2500 sequenced the libraries paired-end 2 x 150 bp. To increase sequence diversity, roughly 24-31% phiX was spiked into each library pool. The authors' pipeline ran thus. The UMI-based MiGEC pipeline processed quality-filtered reads and removed over 80% of raw TCR sequences during error correction. IMGT germline references were used for alignment of VDJ genes, and clonotypes were defined by a unique CDR3 amino acid sequence together with V-J genes. Clonal expansion, Shannon diversity and CDR3 relatedness were evaluated with VDJtools (CalcPairwiseDistances, ClusterSamples), while phylogenetic trees were built in CLCbio workbench. A clone was classed as expanded if it had 8 or more unique UMIs, a cutoff based on coefficient-of-variation modelling across technical triplicates. The public sequencing data were trimmed at Q25 with fastp and processed into clonotypes with MiXCR by TCRdb, which kept only in-frame beta chains. Each entry is one CDR3 protein sequence, shown with its most common DNA and genes. The V and J calls come from TCRdb's annotation, not from the publication. Across this sample there are 20,000 to 25,000 distinct CDR3 sequences, with about 6% seen only once. Clones ranked in the top ten supply 45% to 50% of the sample.

The germline V gene (reference sequence) yields MNHEY for CDR1 and SMNVEV for CDR2. Trimming costs V 0 bases and J 1 base, and their ends lie 13 bases apart. The CDR3 starts with the cysteine, ends with the phenylalanine, and has 17 residues. Solely the CDR3 DNA is kept, with 51 bases framed from the first base. Many counts were recorded for this clonotype. Its cognate antigen has yet to be identified. Base qualities are not recorded, but no much larger clone differs from it by a single base. Sequencing used CD8+ T cells from blood. The rearrangement joined TRBV27 to TRBJ1-3; no D gene call is confident. The sequence was collected from a man aged 18-30 years in good health. The sequenced DNA: TGTGCCAGCAGTTTATCGAGTAATCTGGCATCTGGAAACACCATATATTTT. Translated, it reads CASSLSSNLASGNTIYF.